The sequence of this T cell receptor beta chain was determined in a study of human CD8 memory T cell subsets. Overall study findings and caveats: In contrast to effector memory cells, stem-like memory and precursor exhausted T cells had similarly high diversity.

The CDR3 spans 15 residues. Germline V gene lookup returns CDR1 MRHNA and CDR2 SNTAGT. In regard to this clonotype: Its specificity is unknown.

UMI-labeled 5' RACE was used to make TCR beta libraries. For each CDR3 protein, TCRdb gives one entry from its re-call of the 5' RACE reads, without DNA. The sample has about 17,000 distinct CDR3 sequences. The rearrangement joins TRBV6-4 to TRBJ2-7; TCRdb selects TRBD1, and the lack of DNA leaves this call unchecked. The sequenced sample consisted of CD8+ stem-like memory T cells (TSCM and TCM) sorted from PBMCs. Subset meaning: stem-like memory CD8 T cells (TSTEM), CCR7+ PD-1- TIGIT-. The receptor comes from a human donor in good health. The CDR3 spells CASSPAGTGFREQYF.